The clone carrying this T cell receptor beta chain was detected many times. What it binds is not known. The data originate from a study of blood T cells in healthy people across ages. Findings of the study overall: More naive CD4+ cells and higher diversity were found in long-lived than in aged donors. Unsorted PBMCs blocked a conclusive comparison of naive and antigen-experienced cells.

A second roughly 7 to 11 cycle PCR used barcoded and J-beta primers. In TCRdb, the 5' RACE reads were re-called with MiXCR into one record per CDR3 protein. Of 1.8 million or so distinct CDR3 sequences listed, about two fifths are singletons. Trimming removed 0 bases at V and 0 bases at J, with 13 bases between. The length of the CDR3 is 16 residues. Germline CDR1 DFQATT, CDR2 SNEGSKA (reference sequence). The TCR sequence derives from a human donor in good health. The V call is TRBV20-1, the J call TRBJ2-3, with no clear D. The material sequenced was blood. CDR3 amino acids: CSARDGLNPSTDTQYF. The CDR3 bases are TGCAGTGCTAGAGATGGGCTAAACCCTAGCACAGATACGCAGTATTTT.